The sequence of this TCR beta chain was determined in a study of OX40 agonist ivuxolimab in advanced cancers. Study background: Patients with prior anti-PD-1, anti-PD-L1 or anti-CTLA-4 therapy were eligible; roughly 41% had some. Three partial responders included one hepatocellular carcinoma patient and two cutaneous melanoma patients.

The table came from immunoSEQ multiplex PCR; TCRdb's copy has only in-frame clones and leaves some out. The top ten hold 0.65% to 0.7% of the sample, which has tens of thousands of clones, roughly nine tenths seen once. The CDR3 loop spans 14 amino acids. Germline lookup yields CDR1 SGHRS and CDR2 YFSETQ. The J segment lost 7 bases and the V segment lost 5 bases, leaving 3 bases of the junction unmatched. In regard to this clone: Antigen specificity is unknown.

General study findings and limits: Some patients without response likewise showed low normalized clonal expansion.

The sequence came from an adult with an advanced solid tumor such as melanoma, head and neck, liver or kidney cancer. The specimen comprised CD4+ or CD8+ T cells sorted from blood, sampled in a trial of the OX40 agonist ivuxolimab. The J gene is TRBJ2-2, the V gene TRBV5-1, with 12 nucleotides matching TRBD2. In nucleotides, the CDR3 is TGCGCCAGCAGGACTAGCGGGAGAATCGGGGAGCTGTTTTTT. Residues: CASRTSGRIGELFF.